These 18 T cell receptor beta chains originate from one sample sequenced in a study of post-analysis software for immune sequencing data. Study results and caveats: Patients carried a few TRBV segments more frequently than controls did, and TRBV5-6, TRBV5-1 and TRBV20-1 were among them.

Libraries were made from TCR beta cDNA, and they carried unique molecular identifiers. TCRdb passed the PCR reads through MiXCR, listing each CDR3 protein once. Of around 260,000 distinct CDR3 sequences in the sample, about 40% were seen once. Which antigens these TCRs recognize remains unknown. The specimen was blood. These TCRs come from a girl under 18 with multiple sclerosis.

A note on this clonotype: This may be a read error: a much more frequent sequence differs by one nucleotide. The chain has TRBV29-1 and TRBJ2-1; D is possibly TRBD1 or TRBD2 (5 bases each). CDR1 SQVTM and CDR2 ANQGSEA come from the germline V gene. This CDR3 comprises 18 residues. Between the trimmed V and J ends, which lost 4 bases and 4 bases, there was a span of 26 bases. In DNA form, the CDR3 reads TGCAGCGTTGGGGGAAAGGTTGGGACGTCCGTGGGTTACAATGAGCAGTTCTTC. Translation gives CSVGGKVGTSVGYNEQFF.

This clonotype was seen only a few times. CDR3 bases: TGCAGTGCTGGAGGACAGGGGCACATGAACACTGAAGCTTTCTTT. It codes for CSAGGQGHMNTEAFF. This chain links TRBV20-1 with TRBJ1-1; 9 bases match TRBD1. There are 15 residues in the CDR3. J was trimmed by 0 bases and V by 5 bases; bases with no gene match: 7. Germline assignment: CDR1 DFQATT and CDR2 SNEGSKA (reference sequence).

A remark on this clonotype: An end of the junction does not agree with germline; a read error may underlie this. Here the CDR3 reads CASSRTGFGNEKRFF. The DNA of the CDR3 is TGTGCCAGCAGTCGGACAGGGTTCGGTAATGAAAAACGGTTTTTT. The V and J genes are TRBV12-3 or TRBV12-4 and TRBJ1-4; 8 bases line up with TRBD1. The CDR3 length is 15 residues.

The sample holds many counts of this clonotype. The genes are TRBV24-1 and TRBJ2-1; TRBD2 agrees at 7 bases. Germline V gene data show CDR1 as KGHDR and CDR2 as SFDVKD. This CDR3 has 18 amino acids. V gave up 0 bases and J gave up 6 bases; unmatched junction bases: 13. The CDR3 loop reads CATSDLGAGTGRGNEQFF. The CDR3, as DNA: TGTGCCACCAGTGATTTGGGCGCTGGAACGGGGAGGGGCAATGAGCAGTTCTTC.

To note about this clonotype: A much larger clone lies a single base off, so this may be a read error. The chain carries TRBV5-1 and TRBJ2-1, with D possibly TRBD1 on 6 matching bases. The length of the CDR3 is 13 residues. V was shortened by 3 bases and J by 6 bases, with 10 bases between the two germline ends. Germline CDR1 is SGHRS and CDR2 is YFSETQ. The CDR3 loop is CASSSQGFNEQFF. As DNA, the CDR3 is TGCGCCAGCAGCTCACAGGGATTCAATGAGCAGTTCTTC.

This clonotype was seen at least ten times. The chain employs TRBV5-1 and TRBJ1-4, with D unresolved. Germline CDR1 is SGHRS and CDR2 is YFSETQ. The CDR3 consists of 16 residues. Trimming pared 5 bases from V and 0 bases from J, leaving 14 bases between. The DNA of the CDR3 is TGCGCCAGCAGATCAGGACGGGTTGCAACTAATGAAAAACTGTTTTTT. Protein: CASRSGRVATNEKLFF.

To note about this clonotype: At one boundary the junction diverges from the germline segment, which might be a read error. The chain is built from TRBV7-8 and TRBJ2-2; the match to TRBD2 covers 10 bases. The CDR3 loop spans 15 amino acids. Germline values: CDR1 SGHVS, CDR2 FQNEAQ. The CDR3 DNA reads TGTGCCAGCAGCCTAGCGGGAGCGAACACCGGGGAGCTGTTTTTT. The encoded protein is CASSLAGANTGELFF.

In this sample, this clonotype turned up many times. This chain joins TRBV20-1 and TRBJ2-5; 8 bases agree with TRBD1. This CDR3 comprises 13 residues. The V and J ends lost 2 bases and 5 bases, in that order; junction bases with no gene match: 4. In germline, CDR1 is DFQATT, CDR2 SNEGSKA (reference sequence). The CDR3 here is CSARSDRAETQYF. For the CDR3, the DNA is TGCAGTGCTAGATCGGACAGGGCGGAGACCCAGTACTTC.

A word on this clonotype: Possible read error: a much larger clone is one base away. This chain links TRBV20-1 with TRBJ2-3; 12 bases match TRBD2. CDR1 is DFQATT, CDR2 SNEGSKA, per germline (reference sequence). The CDR3 covers 17 residues. Unmatched junction bases numbered 11, after V lost 3 bases and J lost 4 bases. This chain's CDR3 is CSARVGLAGGRADTQYF. The CDR3 DNA is TGCAGTGCTAGGGTGGGGCTAGCGGGGGGGCGTGCAGATACGCAGTATTTT.

This clonotype was observed at least ten times. One end of the junction fails to match germline, which may point to a read error. The rearrangement joins TRBV6-4 to TRBJ2-3; D ambiguous. CDR1 and CDR2 from the germline V gene are MRHNA and SNTAGT. The CDR3 is made up of 18 amino acids. CDR3 protein: CANSSRTGPRPGPDTQYF. Here the CDR3 DNA reads TGTGCCAACAGTTCGAGAACCGGGCCCAGGCCGGGCCCAGATACGCAGTATTTT.

This clonotype was counted ten times or more. The chain has TRBV20-1 and TRBJ1-2; D is unclear. Trimming removed 2 bases from V and 6 bases from J, with 4 bases in between. The CDR3 extends over 10 amino acids. CDR1 and CDR2 from the germline V gene are DFQATT and SNEGSKA (reference sequence). The CDR3 loop reads CSARPDGYTF. CDR3 sequence (DNA): TGCAGTGCTAGACCAGATGGCTACACCTTC.

The table lists this clonotype with a few counts. The chain employs TRBV5-1 and TRBJ2-1, with 10 positions matching TRBD2. Germline CDR1 is SGHRS and CDR2 is YFSETQ. This CDR3 contains 14 residues. Losses at the gene ends were 6 bases for V and 11 bases for J; bases not matched to a gene: 11. The CDR3, as DNA: TGCGCCAGCACCCTGTCTGCTAGCGGGGGACAGCAGTTCTTC. It is translated as CASTLSASGGQQFF. The full variable domain, with the rest looked up from reference TRBV5-1 and TRBJ2-1, is KAGVTQTPRYLIKTRGQQVTLSCSPISGHRSVSWYQQTPGQGLQFLFEYFSETQRNKGNFPGRFSGRQFSNSRSEMNVSTLELGDSALYLCASTLSASGGQQFFGPGTRLTVL.

This clonotype was counted ten times or more. This chain connects TRBV5-1 to TRBJ1-1, with 7 bases that match TRBD1. From germline, CDR1 is SGHRS and CDR2 YFSETQ. Trimming removed 4 bases from V and 0 bases from J; junction bases left unmatched: 9. This CDR3 has 16 amino acids. The CDR3 loop reads CASSPLSTGLNTEAFF. CDR3 DNA: TGCGCCAGCAGCCCTTTGTCGACAGGGCTGAACACTGAAGCTTTCTTT. Using reference TRBV5-1 and TRBJ1-1 for the parts outside the CDR3, the full variable domain is KAGVTQTPRYLIKTRGQQVTLSCSPISGHRSVSWYQQTPGQGLQFLFEYFSETQRNKGNFPGRFSGRQFSNSRSEMNVSTLELGDSALYLCASSPLSTGLNTEAFFGQGTRLTVV.

This chain connects TRBV28 to TRBJ2-3; 8 bases line up with TRBD2. V was clipped by 7 bases and J by 2 bases; unmatched bases: 8. Per the germline V gene, CDR1 is MDHEN and CDR2 is SYDVKM. This CDR3 is 15 amino acids long. CDR3 residues: CASTRSGRPTDTQYF. In DNA form, the CDR3 reads TGTGCCAGCACTCGGAGCGGGAGACCCACAGATACGCAGTATTTT.

V usage is TRBV6-5 and J usage is TRBJ2-5; unclear D gene. Trimming left V 0 bases short and J 7 bases short, with 3 bases between. The CDR3 runs to 11 residues. In germline, CDR1 is MNHEY, CDR2 SVGAGI. In nucleotides, the CDR3 is TGTGCCAGCAGTTACTCGACGACCCAGTACTTC. It translates to CASSYSTTQYF.

This clonotype was seen a handful of times. V gene TRBV12-3 or TRBV12-4 combines with J gene TRBJ1-6; no clear D gene. V was trimmed by 6 bases and J by 8 bases, leaving 20 bases between them. The CDR3 consists of 16 residues. CDR3 amino acids: CASRESDRTAYSPLHF. The CDR3 DNA is TGTGCCAGCAGAGAGTCAGATCGGACGGCGTATTCACCCCTCCACTTT.

This clonotype has ten or more counts. V is TRBV20-1 and J is TRBJ1-5; no definite D call. The CDR3 length is 14 residues. Germline V lookup: CDR1 DFQATT, CDR2 SNEGSKA (reference sequence). Trimming took off 0 bases at V and 2 bases at J, with 8 bases between the two ends. The DNA of the CDR3 is TGCAGTGCTAGAGAACAGTGGGGCAATCAGCCCCAGCATTTT. This sequence encodes CSAREQWGNQPQHF.

This clonotype was counted only a few times. The chain employs TRBV15 and TRBJ2-5, with D unresolved. The germline V and J ends were trimmed by 0 bases and 11 bases, with 28 bases remaining between them. The CDR3 consists of 18 residues. Germline CDR1 LNHNV, CDR2 YYDKDF (reference sequence). CDR3 nucleotides: TGTGCCACCAGCAGAGATATGGGCAGTCCGGCGTACTACAATGAGCAGTACTTC. Its protein product is CATSRDMGSPAYYNEQYF. Complete variable domain (other parts from reference TRBV15 and TRBJ2-5): DAMVIQNPRYQVTQFGKPVTLSCSQTLNHNVMYWYQQKSSQAPKLLFHYYDKDFNNEADTPDNFQSRRPNTSFCFLDIRSPGLGDTAMYLCATSRDMGSPAYYNEQYFGPGTRLLVL.